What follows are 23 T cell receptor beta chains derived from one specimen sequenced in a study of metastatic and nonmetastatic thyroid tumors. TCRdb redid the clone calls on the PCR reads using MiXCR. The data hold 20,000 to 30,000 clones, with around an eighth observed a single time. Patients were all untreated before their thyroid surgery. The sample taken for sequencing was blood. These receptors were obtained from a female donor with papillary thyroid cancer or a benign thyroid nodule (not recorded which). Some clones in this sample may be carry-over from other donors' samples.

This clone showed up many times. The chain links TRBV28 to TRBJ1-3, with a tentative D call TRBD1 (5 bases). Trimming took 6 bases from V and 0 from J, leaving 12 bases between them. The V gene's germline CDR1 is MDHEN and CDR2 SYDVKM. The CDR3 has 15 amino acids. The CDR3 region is CASSLERGSGNTIYF. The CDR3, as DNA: TGTGCCAGCAGCCTCGAGAGGGGCTCTGGAAACACCATATATTTT.

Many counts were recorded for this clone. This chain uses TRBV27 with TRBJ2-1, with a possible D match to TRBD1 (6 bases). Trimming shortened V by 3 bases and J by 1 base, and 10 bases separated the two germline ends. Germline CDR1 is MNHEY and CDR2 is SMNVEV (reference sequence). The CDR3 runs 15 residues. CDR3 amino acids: CASSFSQGSYNEQFF. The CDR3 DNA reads TGTGCCAGCAGTTTTTCACAGGGTTCCTACAATGAGCAGTTCTTC.

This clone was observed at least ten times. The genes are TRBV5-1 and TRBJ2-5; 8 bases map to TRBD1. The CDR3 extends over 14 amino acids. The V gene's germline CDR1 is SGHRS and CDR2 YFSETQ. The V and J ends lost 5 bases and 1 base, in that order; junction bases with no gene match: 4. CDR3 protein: CASRTGQGQETQYF. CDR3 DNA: TGCGCCAGCAGAACTGGACAGGGCCAAGAGACCCAGTACTTC. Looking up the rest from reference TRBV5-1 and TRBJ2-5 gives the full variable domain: KAGVTQTPRYLIKTRGQQVTLSCSPISGHRSVSWYQQTPGQGLQFLFEYFSETQRNKGNFPGRFSGRQFSNSRSEMNVSTLELGDSALYLCASRTGQGQETQYFGPGTRLLVL.

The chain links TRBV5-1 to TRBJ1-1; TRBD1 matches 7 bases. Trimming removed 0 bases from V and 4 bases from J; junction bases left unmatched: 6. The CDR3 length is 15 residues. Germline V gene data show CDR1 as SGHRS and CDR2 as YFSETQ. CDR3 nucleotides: TGCGCCAGCAGCTTGGCGTCAGGGGGAAGCACTGAAGCTTTCTTT. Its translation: CASSLASGGSTEAFF.

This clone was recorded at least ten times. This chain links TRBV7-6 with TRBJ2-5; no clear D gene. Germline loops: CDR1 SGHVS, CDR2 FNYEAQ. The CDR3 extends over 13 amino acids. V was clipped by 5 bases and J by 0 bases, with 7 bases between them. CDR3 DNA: TGTGCCAGCAGCGAACCCCACCAAGAGACCCAGTACTTC. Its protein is CASSEPHQETQYF.

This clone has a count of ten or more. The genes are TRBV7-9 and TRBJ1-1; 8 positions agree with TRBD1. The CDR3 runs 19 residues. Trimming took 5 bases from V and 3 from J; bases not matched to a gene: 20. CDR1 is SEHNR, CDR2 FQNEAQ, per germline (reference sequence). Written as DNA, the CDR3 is TGTGCCAGCAGCACGACCCGACAGGGGCACCCACCAAAGCACACTGAAGCTTTCTTT. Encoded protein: CASSTTRQGHPPKHTEAFF.

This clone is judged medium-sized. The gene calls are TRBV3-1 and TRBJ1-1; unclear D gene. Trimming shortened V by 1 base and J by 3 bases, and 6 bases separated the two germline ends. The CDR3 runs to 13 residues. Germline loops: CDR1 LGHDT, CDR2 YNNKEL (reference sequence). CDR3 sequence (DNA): TGTGCCAGCAGCCAAGGTTTATACACTGAAGCTTTCTTT. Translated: CASSQGLYTEAFF.

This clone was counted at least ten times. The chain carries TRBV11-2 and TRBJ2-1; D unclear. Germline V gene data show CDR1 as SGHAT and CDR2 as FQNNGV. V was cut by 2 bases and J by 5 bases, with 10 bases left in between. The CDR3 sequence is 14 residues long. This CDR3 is CASSLSGPNNEQFF. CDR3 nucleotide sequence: TGTGCCAGCAGCTTATCGGGCCCCAACAATGAGCAGTTCTTC.

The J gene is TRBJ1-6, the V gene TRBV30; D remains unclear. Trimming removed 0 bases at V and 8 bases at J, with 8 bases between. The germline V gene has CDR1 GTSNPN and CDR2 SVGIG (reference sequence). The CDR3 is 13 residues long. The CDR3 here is CAWSVTPDSPLHF. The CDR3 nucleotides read TGTGCCTGGAGTGTTACGCCCGATTCACCCCTCCACTTT.

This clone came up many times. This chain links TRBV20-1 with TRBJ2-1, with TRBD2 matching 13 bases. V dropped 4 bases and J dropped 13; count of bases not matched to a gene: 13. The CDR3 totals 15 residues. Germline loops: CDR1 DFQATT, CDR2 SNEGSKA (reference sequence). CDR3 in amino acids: CSAKHGLAGESGQFF. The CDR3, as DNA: TGCAGTGCTAAACACGGACTAGCGGGAGAATCGGGACAGTTCTTC.

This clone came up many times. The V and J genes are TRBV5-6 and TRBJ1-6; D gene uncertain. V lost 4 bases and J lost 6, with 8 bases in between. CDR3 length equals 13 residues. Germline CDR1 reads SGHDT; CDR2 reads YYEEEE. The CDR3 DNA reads TGTGCCAGCAGCCTTGGTTTTAATTCACCCCTCCACTTT. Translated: CASSLGFNSPLHF.

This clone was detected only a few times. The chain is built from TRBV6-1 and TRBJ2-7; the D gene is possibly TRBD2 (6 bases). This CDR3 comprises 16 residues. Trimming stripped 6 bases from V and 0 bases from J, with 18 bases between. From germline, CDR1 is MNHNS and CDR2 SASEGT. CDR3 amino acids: CASSPREARGSYEQYF. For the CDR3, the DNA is TGTGCCAGCAGCCCGAGGGAGGCTAGGGGCTCCTACGAGCAGTACTTC.

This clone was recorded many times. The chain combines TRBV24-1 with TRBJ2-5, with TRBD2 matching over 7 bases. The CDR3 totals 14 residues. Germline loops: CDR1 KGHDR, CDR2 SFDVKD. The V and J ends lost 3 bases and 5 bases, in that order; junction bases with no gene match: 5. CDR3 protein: CATSDGLGGETQYF. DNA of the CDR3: TGTGCCACCAGTGATGGACTAGGAGGGGAGACCCAGTACTTC.

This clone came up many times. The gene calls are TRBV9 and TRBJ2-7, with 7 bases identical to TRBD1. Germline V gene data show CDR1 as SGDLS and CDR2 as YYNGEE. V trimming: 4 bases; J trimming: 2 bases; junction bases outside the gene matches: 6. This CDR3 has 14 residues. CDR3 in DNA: TGTGCCAGCAGCACCCAGGGGGTCCCCTACGAGCAGTACTTC. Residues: CASSTQGVPYEQYF. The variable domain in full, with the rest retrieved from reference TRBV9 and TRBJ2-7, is DSGVTQTPKHLITATGQRVTLRCSPRSGDLSVYWYQQSLDQGLQFLIQYYNGEERAKGNILERFSAQQFPDLHSELNLSSLELGDSALYFCASSTQGVPYEQYFGPGTRLTVT.

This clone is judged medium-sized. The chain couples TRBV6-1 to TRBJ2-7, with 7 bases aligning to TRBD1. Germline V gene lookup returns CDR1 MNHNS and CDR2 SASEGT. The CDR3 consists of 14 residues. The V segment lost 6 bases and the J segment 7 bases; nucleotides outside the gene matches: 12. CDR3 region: CASRVGGALEEQYF. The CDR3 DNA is TGTGCCAGCAGGGTAGGGGGCGCCTTGGAGGAGCAGTACTTC.

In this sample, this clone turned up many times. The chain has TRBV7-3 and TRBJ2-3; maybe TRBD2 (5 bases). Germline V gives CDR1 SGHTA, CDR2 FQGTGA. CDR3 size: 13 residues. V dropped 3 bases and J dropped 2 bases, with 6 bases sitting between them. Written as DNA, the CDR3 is TGTGCCAGCAGCTTCGACTACACAGATACGCAGTATTTT. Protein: CASSFDYTDTQYF.

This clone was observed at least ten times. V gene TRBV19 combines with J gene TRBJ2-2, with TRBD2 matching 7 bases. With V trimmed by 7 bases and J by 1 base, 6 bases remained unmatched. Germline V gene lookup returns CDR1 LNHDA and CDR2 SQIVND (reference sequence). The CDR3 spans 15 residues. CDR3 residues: CASTLSSGNTGELFF. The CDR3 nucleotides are TGTGCCAGTACCCTTTCTAGCGGGAACACCGGGGAGCTGTTTTTT.

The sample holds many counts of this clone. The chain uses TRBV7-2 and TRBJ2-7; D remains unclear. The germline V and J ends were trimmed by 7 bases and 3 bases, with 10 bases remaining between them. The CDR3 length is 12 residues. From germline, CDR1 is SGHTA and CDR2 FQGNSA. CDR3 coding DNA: TGTGCCAGCACCCTCAATAGCTACGAGCAGTACTTC. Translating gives CASTLNSYEQYF.

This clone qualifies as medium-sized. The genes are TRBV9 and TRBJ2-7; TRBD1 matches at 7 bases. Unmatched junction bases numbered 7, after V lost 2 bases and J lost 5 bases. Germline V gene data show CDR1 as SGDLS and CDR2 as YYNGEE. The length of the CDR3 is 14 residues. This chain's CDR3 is CASSVGTEAHEQYF. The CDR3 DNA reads TGTGCCAGCAGCGTCGGGACAGAGGCCCACGAGCAGTACTTC.

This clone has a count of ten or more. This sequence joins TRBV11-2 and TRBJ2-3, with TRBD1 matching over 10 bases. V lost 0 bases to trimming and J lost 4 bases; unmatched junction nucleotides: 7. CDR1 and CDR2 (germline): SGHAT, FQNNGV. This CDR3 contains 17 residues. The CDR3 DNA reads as TGTGCCAGCAGCTTAGATCCCCCAGGGACAGGGGCAGATACGCAGTATTTT. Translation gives CASSLDPPGTGADTQYF. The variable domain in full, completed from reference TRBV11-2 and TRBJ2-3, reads EAGVAQSPRYKIIEKRQSVAFWCNPISGHATLYWYQQILGQGPKLLIQFQNNGVVDDSQLPKDRFSAERLKGVDSTLKIQPAKLEDSAVYLCASSLDPPGTGADTQYFGPGTRLTVL.

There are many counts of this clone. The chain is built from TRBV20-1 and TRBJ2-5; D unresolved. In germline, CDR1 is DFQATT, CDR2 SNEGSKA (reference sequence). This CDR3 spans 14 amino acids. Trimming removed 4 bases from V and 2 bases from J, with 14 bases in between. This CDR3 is CSATEAQVQETQYF. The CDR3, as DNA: TGCAGTGCTACAGAGGCCCAGGTTCAAGAGACCCAGTACTTC.

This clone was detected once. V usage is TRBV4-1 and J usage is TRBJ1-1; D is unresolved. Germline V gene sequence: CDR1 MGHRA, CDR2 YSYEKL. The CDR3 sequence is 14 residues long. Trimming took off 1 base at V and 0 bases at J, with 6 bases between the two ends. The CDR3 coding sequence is TGCGCCAGCAGCCAAGGATTGTTGAACACTGAAGCTTTCTTT. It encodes CASSQGLLNTEAFF.

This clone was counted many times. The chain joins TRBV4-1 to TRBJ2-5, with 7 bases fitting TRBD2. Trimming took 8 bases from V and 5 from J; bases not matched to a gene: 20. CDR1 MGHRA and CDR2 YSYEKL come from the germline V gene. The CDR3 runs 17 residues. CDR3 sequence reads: CASGTLGSGEPRETQYF. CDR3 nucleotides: TGCGCCAGCGGCACTTTGGGGAGCGGGGAACCCCGGGAGACCCAGTACTTC.